The present entry profiles one T cell receptor beta chain with its context. This clone appeared once. Its antigen is still unknown. Base qualities are not at hand, and no much larger clone is one base apart. Healthy HIV-negative adults with no recently reported acute infections or vaccinations were included as donors. Every donor was a Caucasian adult residing in Nashville, Tennessee, USA. CD4+ T cells were enriched by magnetic negative selection; naive cells were then positively selected on CD45RA, and the negative fraction formed the memory subset. Blood was obtained by leukapheresis, after which PBMCs were separated by Ficoll-Histopaque density gradient centrifugation and cryopreserved in liquid nitrogen vapor phase. Analytical flow cytometry was used to check the purity and quantity of each magnetically sorted T cell population. From each sorted fraction, genomic DNA was isolated and quantified by UV absorbance on a Nanodrop 2000c.

The data stem from a study of shared clonotypes between healthy human individuals (dated by TCRdb to about 2020). With respect to the entire study: The cohort comprised a couple of women and a few men aged 18 to 49 years. For each donor, CD4 naive and CD4 memory were each given three plates, CD8 naive was given two plates, and CD8 memory was given one plate. To estimate repertoire size and how much clonotype sharing occurs between individuals, the study deeply sequenced the blood TCR repertoires of about five healthy adults. Different laboratories and diverse techniques were used to prepare libraries and sequence TCR repertoires, to increase sequencing depth and limit assay-specific biases. Between about 0.8 and 9.5 billion PBMCs per donor were obtained by leukapheresis. Study-wide findings and limitations: Sharing across several donors was observed for approximately 4.6% of naive CD4, less than 4% of naive CD8, 2% to 2.5% of memory CD4, and about 0.4% of memory CD8 clonotypes. Sampling was restricted to blood, and TCR repertoires in tissues likely differ from the TCR repertoires found in blood. The small number of donors limited the genetic and exposure-history diversity represented. Rarefaction of sorted-subset datasets indicated incomplete sequencing despite the large sequencing depth. Naive subsets generally had larger estimated clonotype richness than memory subsets. Pairwise subsampling indicated that sequencing depth was expected to affect the degree of clonotype sharing among donors. Compared with non-shared clonotypes, clonotypes shared by all four sorted-subset donors had higher generation probabilities.

Per the germline V gene (reference sequence), SEHNR is the CDR1 and FQNEAQ is the CDR2. The CDR3 runs 15 amino acids, cysteine and phenylalanine included. Of all the DNA, just the CDR3 is kept, 45 bases in frame from base 1. Trimming removed 1 base from V and 6 bases from J; the gene matches leave 8 bases unexplained. TCR CDR3 regions were amplified from genomic DNA by multiplex PCR using the deep immunoSEQ assay. Genomic DNA extracted from each cell subset was distributed evenly over all wells of several immunoSEQ 96-well plates, and each plate served as one replicate. For sorted subsets, around 200 ng genomic DNA, equal to 25,000 to 35,000 T cell genomes, was loaded into each replicate PCR. Purified libraries were measured with a Qubit 3.0 fluorometer, size-checked on a Bioanalyzer 2100, and measured again with the KAPA Library Quantification kit. A separate single-read 150-cycle Illumina NextSeq 550 flow cell was used to sequence each immunoSEQ 96-well plate. Per the original workflow: Because the immunoSEQ output held only junctional sequences and lacked quality scores, the filtering could not match the filtering applied to full-length reads. To assign V/J genes and CDR3, sequences were annotated against IMGT germline references using PyIR, a Python wrapper for IgBLAST v1.9. Reads were filtered out if the reads had weak V/J assignments (E-value above 1e-6), no CDR3, stop codons, out-of-frame junctions, or ambiguous translated residues. V3J clonotypes were defined as sequences sharing the same inferred V gene, J gene, and CDR3 amino acid sequence. The percentage overlap between two repertoires was calculated by dividing the number of shared unique clonotypes by the size of the smaller repertoire. Three approaches were used to assess repertoire richness: RTK rarefaction, the Chao1 estimator, and Recon v2.1 estimates of unobserved clonotypes. Generation probabilities were computed with OLGA for all TCRbeta clonotypes obtained by the gDNA method from several donors. What TCRdb holds here is the immuneACCESS table cut down to in-frame rearrangements. Part of the clones is not present; checked against another copy, under half of the missing clones reflect an unresolved V gene, and the others are unexplained. Clone size and V and J calls were adopted from that table, with D and trimming inferred from the DNA. This sample lists about 1.5 million clones; 95% to 99% were detected once. Together, the top ten hold 0.4% to 0.55% of the sample.

The TCR originated in a man aged 25-45 years in good health. Material: naive CD4+ T cells sorted from blood. Interpreted using the paper, the cell subset or site label stands for: CD45RA+ positively selected. The rearranged chain carries TRBV7-9 and TRBJ2-7; TRBD2 matches 8 bases in the middle. The CDR3 loop reads CASSLESGRISEQYF. The bases read TGTGCCAGCAGCTTAGAAAGCGGGAGAATTTCCGAGCAGTACTTC.